These T cell receptor beta chains were read from a single sample in a study of shared clonotypes between healthy human individuals. The assay was immunoSEQ multiplex PCR, and TCRdb's table has in-frame clones only and misses some. The sample lists about 1,900,000 clones, about 95% seen once, with 1% to 1.5% in the top ten. The sample consisted of naive CD8+ T cells sorted from blood. The receptors derive from a man between 18 and 29 years old in good health. Both conserved end residues are part of each CDR3. Fields, in order: J gene, V gene, CDR3 protein.

J gene: TRBJ2-7; V gene: TRBV6-1; CDR3 protein: CASSLYEQYF
J gene: TRBJ2-3; V gene: TRBV2; CDR3 protein: CASSEEGGLAESTDTQYF
J gene: TRBJ2-3; V gene: TRBV9; CDR3 protein: CASGGSGSVDTQYF
J gene: TRBJ2-5; V gene: TRBV27; CDR3 protein: CASSHGASGSIQETQYF
J gene: TRBJ2-3; V gene: TRBV5-6; CDR3 protein: CASSLGWADTQYF
J gene: TRBJ2-3; V gene: TRBV7-3; CDR3 protein: CASSLHGSSTDTQYF
J gene: TRBJ2-6; V gene: TRBV9; CDR3 protein: CASSLQGGLSSGANVLTF
J gene: TRBJ2-3; V gene: TRBV18; CDR3 protein: CASSPGQGSDTQYF
J gene: TRBJ2-1; V gene: TRBV5-1; CDR3 protein: CASSLTTAYYNEQFF
J gene: TRBJ2-2; V gene: TRBV5-4; CDR3 protein: CASSFYGRAGDANTGELFF
J gene: TRBJ1-4; V gene: TRBV30; CDR3 protein: CAWSASTNEKLFF
J gene: TRBJ2-1; V gene: TRBV5-1; CDR3 protein: CASKGLAGGNEQFF
J gene: TRBJ2-7; V gene: TRBV5-1; CDR3 protein: CASSLVVSPDYEQYF
J gene: TRBJ1-2; V gene: TRBV5-4; CDR3 protein: CASGDSLYGYTF
J gene: TRBJ2-7; V gene: TRBV6-6; CDR3 protein: CASSRTGPSYEQYF
J gene: TRBJ2-1; V gene: TRBV5-1; CDR3 protein: CASSYLPYNEQFF
J gene: TRBJ1-2; V gene: TRBV9; CDR3 protein: CASSERIYGYTF
J gene: TRBJ2-7; V gene: TRBV5-1; CDR3 protein: CASSPDSTYEQYF
J gene: TRBJ2-7; V gene: TRBV27; CDR3 protein: CASSLTGSGYEQYF
J gene: TRBJ1-5; V gene: TRBV27; CDR3 protein: CASSFGGEQPQHF